The source of this T cell receptor (beta chain) is a study of CD8 T cells in Susac syndrome. Regarding the study as a whole: In its TCR sequencing and HLA analysis, the study acknowledged that the number of individuals was relatively small.

The authors reverse transcribed roughly 0.5 to 1 ug RNA with random hexamers. From the immunoSEQ multiplex PCR reads, TCRdb called clonotypes with MiXCR, one entry per CDR3 protein. The sample yields about 190,000 distinct CDR3 sequences, 75% to 95% seen once. Germline-derived CDR1 and CDR2 are SQVTM and ANQGSEA. V lost 7 bases, J lost 4 bases, and 18 bases stayed unmatched. CDR3 length: 16 amino acids. A single count supports this clonotype. The antigen is unknown. Sequencing was performed on CD4+ T cells from PBMCs. The chain is built from TRBV29-1 and TRBJ1-2, with 7 bases fitting TRBD1. This TCR came from a human donor with Susac syndrome. CDR3 in amino acids: CSAAGTATGGGYGYTF. The CDR3 DNA follows: TGCAGCGCCGCCGGGACAGCCACTGGAGGCGGCTATGGCTACACCTTC.